The present entry profiles one T cell receptor (beta chain) with its context. Its antigen is still unknown. The CDR3 consists of 14 residues. V lost 5 bases and J 8 bases, leaving 16 bases between the germline ends. Germline-derived CDR1 and CDR2 are MDHEN and SYDVKM. This sample stems from a study of shared clonotypes between healthy human individuals. Study-level points and caveats: Non-shared clonotypes were found to have lower generation probabilities than the clonotypes that were shared by all four of the sorted-subset donors.

The authors divided CD4+ cells into CD45RA+ naive and CD45RA-negative memory subsets. Every subset had its genomic DNA shared out evenly among several immunoSEQ plates. In the original processing: Quality scores were absent from the junction-only immunoSEQ sequences, so filtering differed. Sequencing was performed with immunoSEQ multiplex PCR; in TCRdb, only in-frame clones are kept and a portion is missing. V and J calls and clone size come straight from that table; D and trimming were deduced from the DNA. This table holds fewer than 2.5 million clones, roughly 93% found once. The rearrangement joins TRBV28 to TRBJ2-1, with no clear D. The TCR originated in a man younger than 30 in good health. Some clones in this sample may be carry-over from other donors' samples. Specimen: naive CD4+ T cells from PBMCs. The subset was: CD45RA+ positively selected. This CDR3 reads CASSPRPYRDEQFF. DNA for the CDR3: TGTGCCAGCAGTCCCCGCCCGTATAGAGATGAGCAGTTCTTC.